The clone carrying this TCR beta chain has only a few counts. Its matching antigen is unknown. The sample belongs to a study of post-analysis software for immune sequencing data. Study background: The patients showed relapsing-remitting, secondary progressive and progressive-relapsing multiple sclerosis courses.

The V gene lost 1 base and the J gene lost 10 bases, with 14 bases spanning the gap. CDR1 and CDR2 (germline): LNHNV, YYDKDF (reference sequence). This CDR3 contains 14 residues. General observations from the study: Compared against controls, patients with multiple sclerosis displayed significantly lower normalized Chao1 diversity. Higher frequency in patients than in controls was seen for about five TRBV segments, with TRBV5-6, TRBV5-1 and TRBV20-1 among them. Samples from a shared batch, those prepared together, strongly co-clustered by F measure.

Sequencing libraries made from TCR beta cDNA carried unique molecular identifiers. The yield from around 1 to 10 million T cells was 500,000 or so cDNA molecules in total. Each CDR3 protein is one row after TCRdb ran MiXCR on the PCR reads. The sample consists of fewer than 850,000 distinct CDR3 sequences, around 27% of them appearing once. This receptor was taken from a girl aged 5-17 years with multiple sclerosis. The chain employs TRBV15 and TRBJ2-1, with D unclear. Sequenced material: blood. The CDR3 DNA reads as TGTGCCACCAGCAGAGCCCTAACGACTGGAGAGCAGTTCTTC. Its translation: CATSRALTTGEQFF.